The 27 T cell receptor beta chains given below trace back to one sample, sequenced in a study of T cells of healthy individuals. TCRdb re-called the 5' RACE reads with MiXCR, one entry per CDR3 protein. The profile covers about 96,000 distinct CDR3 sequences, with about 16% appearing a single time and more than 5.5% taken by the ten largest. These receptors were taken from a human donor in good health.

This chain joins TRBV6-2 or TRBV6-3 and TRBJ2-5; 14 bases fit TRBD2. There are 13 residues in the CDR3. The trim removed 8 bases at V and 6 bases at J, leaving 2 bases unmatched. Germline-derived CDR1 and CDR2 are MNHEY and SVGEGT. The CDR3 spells CASGTSGRKTQYF. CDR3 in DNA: TGTGCCAGCGGGACTAGCGGGAGAAAGACCCAGTACTTC.

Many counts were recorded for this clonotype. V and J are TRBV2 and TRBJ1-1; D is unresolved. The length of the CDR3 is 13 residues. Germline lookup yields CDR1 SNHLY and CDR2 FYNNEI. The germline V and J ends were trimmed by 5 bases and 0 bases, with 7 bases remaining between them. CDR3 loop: CASSYGLNTEAFF. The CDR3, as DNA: TGTGCCAGCAGTTACGGACTGAACACTGAAGCTTTCTTT. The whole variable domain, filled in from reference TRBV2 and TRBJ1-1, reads EPEVTQTPSHQVTQMGQEVILRCVPISNHLYFYWYRQILGQKVEFLVSFYNNEISEKSEIFDDQFSVERPDGSNFTLKIRSTKLEDSAMYFCASSYGLNTEAFFGQGTRLTVV.

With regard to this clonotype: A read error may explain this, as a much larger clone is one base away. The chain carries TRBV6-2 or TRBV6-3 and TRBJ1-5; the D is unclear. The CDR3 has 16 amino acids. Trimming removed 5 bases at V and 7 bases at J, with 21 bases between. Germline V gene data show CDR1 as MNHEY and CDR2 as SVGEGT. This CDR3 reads CASSHGRLGNLQPQHF. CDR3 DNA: TGTGCCAGCAGTCACGGCCGGCTTGGCAATCTCCAGCCCCAGCATTTT.

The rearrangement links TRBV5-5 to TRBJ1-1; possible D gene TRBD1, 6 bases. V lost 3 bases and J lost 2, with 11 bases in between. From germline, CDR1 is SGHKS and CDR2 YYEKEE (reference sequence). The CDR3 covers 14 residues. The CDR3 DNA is TGTGCCAGCAGCTCAAGGGGGGGCAACACTGAAGCTTTCTTT. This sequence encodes CASSSRGGNTEAFF. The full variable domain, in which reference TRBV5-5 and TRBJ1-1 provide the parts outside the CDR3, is DAGVTQSPTHLIKTRGQQVTLRCSPISGHKSVSWYQQVLGQGPQFIFQYYEKEERGRGNFPDRFSARQFPNYSSELNVNALLLGDSALYLCASSSRGGNTEAFFGQGTRLTVV.

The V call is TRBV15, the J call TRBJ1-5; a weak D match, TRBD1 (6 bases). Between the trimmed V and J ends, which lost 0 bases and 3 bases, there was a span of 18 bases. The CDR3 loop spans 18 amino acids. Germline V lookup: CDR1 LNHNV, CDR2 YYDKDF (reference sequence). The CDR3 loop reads CATSRDSNTGISNQPQHF. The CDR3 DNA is TGTGCCACCAGCAGAGATTCAAATACAGGGATTTCCAATCAGCCCCAGCATTTT.

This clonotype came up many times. CDR3 nucleotide sequence: TGCAGCGTTCTCCCTGACAGGGTCGGGGACATTCAGTACTTC. Its protein is CSVLPDRVGDIQYF. This rearrangement joins TRBV29-1 to TRBJ2-4, with 7 bases aligning to TRBD1. The CDR3 loop spans 14 amino acids. Germline-derived CDR1 and CDR2 are SQVTM and ANQGSEA. After removal of 5 bases from V and 8 bases from J, the junction contained 12 bases not matched to a gene. Full variable domain (outside the CDR3, taken from reference TRBV29-1 and TRBJ2-4): SAVISQKPSRDICQRGTSLTIQCQVDSQVTMMFWYRQQPGQSLTLIATANQGSEATYESGFVIDKFPISRPNLTFSTLTVSNMSPEDSSIYLCSVLPDRVGDIQYFGAGTRLSVL.

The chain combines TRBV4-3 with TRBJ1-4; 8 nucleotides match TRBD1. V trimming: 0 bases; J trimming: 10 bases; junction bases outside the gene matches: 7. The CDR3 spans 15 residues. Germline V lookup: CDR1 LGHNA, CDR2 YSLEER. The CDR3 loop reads CASSQDRAGGGKLFF. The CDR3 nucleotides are TGCGCCAGCAGCCAAGATCGGGCAGGGGGCGGAAAACTGTTTTTT.

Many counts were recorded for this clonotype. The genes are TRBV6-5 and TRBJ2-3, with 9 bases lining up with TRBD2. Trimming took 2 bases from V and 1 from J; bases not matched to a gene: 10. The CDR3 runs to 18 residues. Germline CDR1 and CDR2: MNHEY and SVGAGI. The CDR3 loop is CASSYLRLASGGTDTQYF. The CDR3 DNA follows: TGTGCCAGCAGTTACCTACGGCTGGCTAGCGGGGGCACAGATACGCAGTATTTT.

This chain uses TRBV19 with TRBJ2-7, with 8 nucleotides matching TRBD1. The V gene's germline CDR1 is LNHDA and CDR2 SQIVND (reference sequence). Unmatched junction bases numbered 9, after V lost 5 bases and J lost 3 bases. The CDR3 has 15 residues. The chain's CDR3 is CASSLDRGNHYEQYF. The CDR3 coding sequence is TGTGCCAGTAGTCTCGACAGGGGAAACCACTACGAGCAGTACTTC. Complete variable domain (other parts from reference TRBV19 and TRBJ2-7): DGGITQSPKYLFRKEGQNVTLSCEQNLNHDAMYWYRQDPGQGLRLIYYSQIVNDFQKGDIAEGYSVSREKKESFPLTVTSAQKNPTAFYLCASSLDRGNHYEQYFGPGTRLTVT.

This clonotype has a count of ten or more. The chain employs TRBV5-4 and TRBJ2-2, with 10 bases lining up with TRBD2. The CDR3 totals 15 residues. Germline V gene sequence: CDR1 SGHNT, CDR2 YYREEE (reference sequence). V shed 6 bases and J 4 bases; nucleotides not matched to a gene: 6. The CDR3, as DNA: TGTGCCAGCACCCTAGCGGGAGTTGGCACCGGGGAGCTGTTTTTT. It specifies CASTLAGVGTGELFF. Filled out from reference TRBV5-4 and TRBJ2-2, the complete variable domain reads ETGVTQSPTHLIKTRGQQVTLRCSSQSGHNTVSWYQQALGQGPQFIFQYYREEENGRGNFPPRFSGLQFPNYSSELNVNALELDDSALYLCASTLAGVGTGELFFGEGSRLTVL.

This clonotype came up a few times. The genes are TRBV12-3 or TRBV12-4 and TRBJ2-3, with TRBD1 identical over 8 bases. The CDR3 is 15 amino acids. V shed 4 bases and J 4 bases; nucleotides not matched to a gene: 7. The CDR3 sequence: CASSSRGPFSDTQYF. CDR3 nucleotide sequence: TGTGCCAGCAGTTCCAGGGGGCCTTTTTCAGATACGCAGTATTTT.

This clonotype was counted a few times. The CDR3 DNA reads TGTGCCAGCAGTGAAGCGCCGTCAGCCCAAGAGACCCAGTACTTC. It specifies CASSEAPSAQETQYF. This chain uses TRBV2 with TRBJ2-5; D unresolved. The CDR3 has 15 residues. Germline V lookup: CDR1 SNHLY, CDR2 FYNNEI. V dropped 0 bases and J dropped 1 base, with 9 bases sitting between them.

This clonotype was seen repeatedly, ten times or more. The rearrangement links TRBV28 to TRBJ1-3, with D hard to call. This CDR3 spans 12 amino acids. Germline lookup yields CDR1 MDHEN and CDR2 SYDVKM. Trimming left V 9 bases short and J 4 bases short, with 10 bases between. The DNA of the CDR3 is TGTGCCAGTAGAACAGCCGGAAACACCATATATTTT. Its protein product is CASRTAGNTIYF.

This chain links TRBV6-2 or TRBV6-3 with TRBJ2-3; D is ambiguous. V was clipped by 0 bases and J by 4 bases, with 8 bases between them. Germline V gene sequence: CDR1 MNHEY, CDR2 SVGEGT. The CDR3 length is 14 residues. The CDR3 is CASSYSSGPDTQYF. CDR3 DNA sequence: TGTGCCAGCAGTTACTCGTCCGGGCCAGATACGCAGTATTTT.

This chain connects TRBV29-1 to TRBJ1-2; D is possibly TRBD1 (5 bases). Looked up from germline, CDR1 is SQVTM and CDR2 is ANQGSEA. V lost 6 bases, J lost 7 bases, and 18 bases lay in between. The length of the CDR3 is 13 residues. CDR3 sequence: CSVGLSSLRGYTF. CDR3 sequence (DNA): TGCAGCGTGGGACTTTCATCTCTTCGTGGCTACACCTTC.

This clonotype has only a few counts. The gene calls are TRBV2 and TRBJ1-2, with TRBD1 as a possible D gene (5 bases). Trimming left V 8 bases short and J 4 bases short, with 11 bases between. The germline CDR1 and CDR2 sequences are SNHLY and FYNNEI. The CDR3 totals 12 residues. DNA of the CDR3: TGTGCCAGCGGCGGGGCCGGCTATGGCTACACCTTC. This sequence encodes CASGGAGYGYTF. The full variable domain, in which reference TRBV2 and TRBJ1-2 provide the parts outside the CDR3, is EPEVTQTPSHQVTQMGQEVILRCVPISNHLYFYWYRQILGQKVEFLVSFYNNEISEKSEIFDDQFSVERPDGSNFTLKIRSTKLEDSAMYFCASGGAGYGYTFGSGTRLTVV.

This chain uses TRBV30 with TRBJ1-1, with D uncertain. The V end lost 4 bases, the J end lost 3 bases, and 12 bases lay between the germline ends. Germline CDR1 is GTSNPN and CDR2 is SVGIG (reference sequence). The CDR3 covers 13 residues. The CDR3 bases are TGTGCCTGGACCCCCCGACAAGACACTGAAGCTTTCTTT. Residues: CAWTPRQDTEAFF.

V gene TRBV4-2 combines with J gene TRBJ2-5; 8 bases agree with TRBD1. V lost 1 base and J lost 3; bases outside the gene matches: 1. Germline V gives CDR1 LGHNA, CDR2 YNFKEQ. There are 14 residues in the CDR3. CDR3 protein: CASSQGTGKETQYF. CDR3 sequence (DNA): TGTGCCAGCAGCCAAGGGACAGGGAAAGAGACCCAGTACTTC.

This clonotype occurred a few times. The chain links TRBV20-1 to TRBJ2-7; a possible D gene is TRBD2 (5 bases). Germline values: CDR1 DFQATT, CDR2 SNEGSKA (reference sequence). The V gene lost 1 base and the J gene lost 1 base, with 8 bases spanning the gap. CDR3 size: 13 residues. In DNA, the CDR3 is TGCAGTGCTAGAGCCCGAGGGTCCTACGAGCAGTACTTC. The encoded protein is CSARARGSYEQYF.

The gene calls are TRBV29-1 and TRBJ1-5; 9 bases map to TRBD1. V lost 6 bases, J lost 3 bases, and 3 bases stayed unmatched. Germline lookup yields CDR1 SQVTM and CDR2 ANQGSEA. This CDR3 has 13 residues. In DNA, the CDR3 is TGCAGCGTACAGGGGGCCTCCAATCAGCCCCAGCATTTT. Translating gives CSVQGASNQPQHF.

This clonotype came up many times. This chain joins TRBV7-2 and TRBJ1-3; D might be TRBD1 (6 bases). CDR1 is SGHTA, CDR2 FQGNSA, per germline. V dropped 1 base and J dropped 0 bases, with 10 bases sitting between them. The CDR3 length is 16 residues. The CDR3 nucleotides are TGTGCCAGCAGCTTAGGACAGGCCAGCTCTGGAAACACCATATATTTT. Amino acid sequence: CASSLGQASSGNTIYF. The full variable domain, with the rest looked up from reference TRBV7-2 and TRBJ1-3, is GAGVSQSPSNKVTEKGKDVELRCDPISGHTALYWYRQSLGQGLEFLIYFQGNSAPDKSGLPSDRFSAERTGGSVSTLTIQRTQQEDSAVYLCASSLGQASSGNTIYFGEGSWLTVV.

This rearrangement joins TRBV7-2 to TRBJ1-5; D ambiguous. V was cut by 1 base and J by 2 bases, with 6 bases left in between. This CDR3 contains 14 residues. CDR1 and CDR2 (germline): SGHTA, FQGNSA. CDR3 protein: CASSLVKGNQPQHF. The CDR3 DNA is TGTGCCAGCAGCTTAGTCAAAGGCAATCAGCCCCAGCATTTT.

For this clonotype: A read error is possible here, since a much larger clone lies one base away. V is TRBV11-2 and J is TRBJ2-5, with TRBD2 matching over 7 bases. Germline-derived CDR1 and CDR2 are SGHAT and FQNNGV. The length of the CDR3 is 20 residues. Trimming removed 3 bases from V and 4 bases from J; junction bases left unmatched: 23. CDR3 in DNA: TGTGCCAGCAGCTTCCACCGATTCCTAGCGGAGGGACCCCACCTAGAGACCCAGTACTTC. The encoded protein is CASSFHRFLAEGPHLETQYF. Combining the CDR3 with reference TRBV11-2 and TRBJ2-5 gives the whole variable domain EAGVAQSPRYKIIEKRQSVAFWCNPISGHATLYWYQQILGQGPKLLIQFQNNGVVDDSQLPKDRFSAERLKGVDSTLKIQPAKLEDSAVYLCASSFHRFLAEGPHLETQYFGPGTRLLVL.

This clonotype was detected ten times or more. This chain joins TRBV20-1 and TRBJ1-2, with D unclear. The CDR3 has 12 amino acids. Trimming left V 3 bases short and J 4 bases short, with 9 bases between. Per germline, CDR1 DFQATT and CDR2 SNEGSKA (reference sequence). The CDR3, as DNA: TGCAGTGCTAGGACCGGCGGCTATGGCTACACCTTC. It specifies CSARTGGYGYTF.

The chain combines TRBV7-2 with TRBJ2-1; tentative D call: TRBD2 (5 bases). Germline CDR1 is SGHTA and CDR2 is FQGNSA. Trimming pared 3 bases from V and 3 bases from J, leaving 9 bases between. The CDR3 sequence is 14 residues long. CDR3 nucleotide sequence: TGTGCCAGCAGCTTTGGCGGGTTCTACAATGAGCAGTTCTTC. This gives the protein CASSFGGFYNEQFF.

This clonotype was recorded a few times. This CDR3 reads CASSSTQGDEQYF. DNA for the CDR3: TGTGCCAGCAGTTCAACCCAGGGGGACGAGCAGTACTTC. The V call is TRBV27, the J call TRBJ2-7; 7 nucleotides match TRBD1. V shed 4 bases, J shed 5 bases, and the junction held 5 bases outside the gene matches. Germline CDR1 reads MNHEY; CDR2 reads SMNVEV (reference sequence). CDR3 length equals 13 residues.

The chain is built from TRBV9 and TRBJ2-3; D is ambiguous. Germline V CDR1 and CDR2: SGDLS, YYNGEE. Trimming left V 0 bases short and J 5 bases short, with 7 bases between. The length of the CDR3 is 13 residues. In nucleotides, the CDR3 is TGTGCCAGCAGCGTAGGGGTCAAAGATACGCAGTATTTT. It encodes CASSVGVKDTQYF. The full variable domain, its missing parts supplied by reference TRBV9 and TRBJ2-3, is DSGVTQTPKHLITATGQRVTLRCSPRSGDLSVYWYQQSLDQGLQFLIQYYNGEERAKGNILERFSAQQFPDLHSELNLSSLELGDSALYFCASSVGVKDTQYFGPGTRLTVL.